The rows below give T cell receptor beta chains drawn from one sample of a study of blood T cell repertoires in COVID-19. Here immunoSEQ multiplex PCR was the method, and the copy in TCRdb shows in-frame clones only, minus some. The table has approximately 380,000 clones, 85% seen once. The sample comprised peripheral blood. The origin of the receptors is a woman under 30 with acute or convalescent COVID-19. Both conserved end residues are part of each CDR3. The order of the fields is CDR3 protein, CDR3 DNA, J gene, D gene, clone size, V gene. A D gene is named only where the DNA matches it firmly. The size entry is marked missing in some rows and otherwise reads once, few, many or a size class.

CDR3: CASSLGTGGEIGYGYTF; DNA: TGTGCCAGCAGCCTAGGGACAGGGGGCGAGATCGGCTATGGCTACACCTTC; J: TRBJ1-2; D: TRBD1; size: NA; V: TRBV5-6
CDR3: CASSGTGSYEQYF; DNA: TGTGCCAGCAGCGGGACAGGGTCCTACGAGCAGTACTTC; J: TRBJ2-7; D: TRBD1; size: NA; V: TRBV9
CDR3: CASSEPLTYGYTF; DNA: TGTGCCAGCAGTGAACCACTCACCTATGGCTACACCTTC; J: TRBJ1-2; D: NA; size: NA; V: TRBV2
CDR3: CASSQDRGPTGELFF; DNA: TGCGCCAGCAGCCAGGACAGGGGTCCCACCGGGGAGCTGTTTTTT; J: TRBJ2-2; D: TRBD1; size: few; V: TRBV4-1
CDR3: CASSQAGNEKLFF; DNA: TGTGCCAGCAGCCAAGCGGGTAATGAAAAACTGTTTTTT; J: TRBJ1-4; D: NA; size: NA; V: TRBV3-1/TRBV3-2
CDR3: CASSLTSGETQYF; DNA: TGCGCCAGCAGCCTAACCTCGGGGGAGACCCAGTACTTC; J: TRBJ2-5; D: NA; size: NA; V: TRBV4-1
CDR3: CASSVDRGREAFF; DNA: TGCGCCAGCAGCGTAGACAGGGGCAGGGAAGCTTTCTTT; J: TRBJ1-1; D: TRBD1; size: NA; V: TRBV5-1
CDR3: CASSSGINTGELFF; DNA: TGCGCCAGCAGTTCGGGGATTAACACCGGGGAGCTGTTTTTT; J: TRBJ2-2; D: NA; size: NA; V: TRBV5-1
CDR3: CASSISAGAYEQYF; DNA: TGTGCCAGTAGTATATCAGCGGGAGCCTACGAGCAGTACTTC; J: TRBJ2-7; D: TRBD2; size: NA; V: TRBV19
CDR3: CASSSGTGGWGNIQYF; DNA: TGTGCCAGCAGCTCCGGGACAGGGGGCTGGGGAAACATTCAGTACTTC; J: TRBJ2-4; D: TRBD1; size: NA; V: TRBV11-2
CDR3: CASSIVGGASGNTIYF; DNA: TGTGCCAGTAGTATAGTAGGGGGAGCCTCTGGAAACACCATATATTTT; J: TRBJ1-3; D: NA; size: many; V: TRBV19
CDR3: CASSLRGLAGGESSYEQYF; DNA: TGTGCCAGCAGTTTACGGGGACTAGCGGGAGGAGAGAGCTCCTACGAGCAGTACTTC; J: TRBJ2-7; D: TRBD2; size: NA; V: TRBV28
CDR3: CASSSLQTDREKLFF; DNA: TGTGCCAGCAGTTCCCTTCAAACAGACAGGGAAAAACTGTTTTTT; J: TRBJ1-4; D: NA; size: few; V: TRBV28
CDR3: CASSIDSGPREKLFF; DNA: TGTGCCAGTAGTATAGACAGCGGCCCAAGAGAAAAACTGTTTTTT; J: TRBJ1-4; D: NA; size: NA; V: TRBV19
CDR3: CASSFLADRATEAFF; DNA: TGTGCCAGCAGCTTCTTAGCGGACAGGGCCACTGAAGCTTTCTTT; J: TRBJ1-1; D: TRBD1; size: NA; V: TRBV7-8
CDR3: CASTTGIASYEQYF; DNA: TGTGCCAGCACAACTGGTATAGCCTCCTACGAGCAGTACTTC; J: TRBJ2-7; D: NA; size: NA; V: TRBV6-5
CDR3: CASSLTGGYGYTF; DNA: TGTGCCAGCAGCCTGACAGGGGGGTATGGCTACACCTTC; J: TRBJ1-2; D: TRBD1; size: NA; V: TRBV27
CDR3: CASSSLAYEQYF; DNA: TGTGCCAGCAGTTCACTAGCGTACGAGCAGTACTTC; J: TRBJ2-7; D: TRBD2; size: NA; V: TRBV27
CDR3: CASSGRGGVNTEAFF; DNA: TGCGCCAGCAGCGGGAGAGGGGGCGTAAACACTGAAGCTTTCTTT; J: TRBJ1-1; D: TRBD1; size: NA; V: TRBV5-1
CDR3: CASSMDSYGYTF; DNA: TGTGCCAGTAGTATGGACAGCTATGGCTACACCTTC; J: TRBJ1-2; D: NA; size: few; V: TRBV19
CDR3: CASSFRYRGIVWQPQHF; DNA: TGTGCCAGCAGCTTTCGGTACAGGGGAATAGTGTGGCAGCCCCAGCATTTT; J: TRBJ1-5; D: TRBD1; size: NA; V: TRBV7-8
CDR3: CASSEGAWTEAFF; DNA: TGCGCCAGCAGCGAGGGGGCTTGGACTGAAGCTTTCTTT; J: TRBJ1-1; D: TRBD1; size: NA; V: TRBV5-1
CDR3: CASSPRVMGNTEAFF; DNA: TGTGCCAGCAGCCCCCGGGTGATGGGGAACACTGAAGCTTTCTTT; J: TRBJ1-1; D: NA; size: once; V: TRBV3-1/TRBV3-2
CDR3: CASSASGTGSGNTIYF; DNA: TGTGCCAGCAGCGCATCCGGGACAGGGAGTGGAAACACCATATATTTT; J: TRBJ1-3; D: TRBD1; size: NA; V: TRBV7-2
CDR3: CASSLGQGTYEKLFF; DNA: TGTGCCAGCAGCCTCGGACAGGGGACGTATGAAAAACTGTTTTTT; J: TRBJ1-4; D: TRBD1; size: NA; V: TRBV5-4
CDR3: CASSLGAGGRAGELFF; DNA: TGCGCCAGCAGCTTGGGAGCGGGAGGACGGGCCGGGGAGCTGTTTTTT; J: TRBJ2-2; D: TRBD2; size: NA; V: TRBV5-1
CDR3: CASSLAQGIDYTF; DNA: TGTGCCAGCAGCTTAGCACAGGGGATCGACTACACCTTC; J: TRBJ1-2; D: TRBD1; size: NA; V: TRBV11-2
CDR3: CASSAKTGALSNQPQHF; DNA: TGTGCCAGCAGTGCCAAGACAGGGGCTCTTAGCAATCAGCCCCAGCATTTT; J: TRBJ1-5; D: TRBD1; size: many; V: TRBV28
CDR3: CASSFLRGQETQYF; DNA: TGTGCCAGCAGTTTTTTGCGGGGCCAAGAGACCCAGTACTTC; J: TRBJ2-5; D: NA; size: NA; V: TRBV28
CDR3: CASSEGTGDPYEQYF; DNA: TGTGCCAGCAGTGAGGGGACAGGGGATCCCTACGAGCAGTACTTC; J: TRBJ2-7; D: TRBD1; size: NA; V: TRBV2
CDR3: CASRLAGGATYEQYF; DNA: TGTGCCAGCCGTTTAGCGGGGGGGGCTACCTACGAGCAGTACTTC; J: TRBJ2-7; D: TRBD2; size: NA; V: TRBV6-2/TRBV6-3
CDR3: CSVRESSGNTIYF; DNA: TGCAGCGTACGGGAGAGCTCTGGAAACACCATATATTTT; J: TRBJ1-3; D: NA; size: NA; V: TRBV29-1
CDR3: CASSPTWTGGEQYF; DNA: TGTGCCAGCAGCCCAACTTGGACAGGAGGCGAGCAGTACTTC; J: TRBJ2-7; D: TRBD1; size: NA; V: TRBV14
CDR3: CASSPGQGYSQETQYF; DNA: TGCGCCAGCAGCCCCGGACAGGGGTACTCCCAAGAGACCCAGTACTTC; J: TRBJ2-5; D: TRBD1; size: NA; V: TRBV5-1
CDR3: CASSLDRGGLETQYF; DNA: TGCGCCAGCAGCTTGGACAGGGGAGGTTTGGAGACCCAGTACTTC; J: TRBJ2-5; D: NA; size: NA; V: TRBV5-1
CDR3: CSTGTSGSMDEQFF; DNA: TGCAGCACTGGGACTAGCGGGAGTATGGATGAGCAGTTCTTC; J: TRBJ2-1; D: TRBD2; size: NA; V: TRBV29-1
CDR3: CASSTNRGPEAFF; DNA: TGTGCCAGCAGCACTAACAGGGGACCTGAAGCTTTCTTT; J: TRBJ1-1; D: TRBD1; size: NA; V: TRBV5-4
CDR3: CASNGVETGELFF; DNA: TGTGCCAGCAACGGGGTGGAAACCGGGGAGCTGTTTTTT; J: TRBJ2-2; D: NA; size: NA; V: TRBV28
CDR3: CASSIFSTGPSGTEAFF; DNA: TGCGCCAGCAGCATATTTTCGACAGGACCGAGCGGCACTGAAGCTTTCTTT; J: TRBJ1-1; D: NA; size: once; V: TRBV5-1
CDR3: CASSSDSYYGYTF; DNA: TGTGCCAGCAGTTCCGACAGTTACTATGGCTACACCTTC; J: TRBJ1-2; D: NA; size: NA; V: TRBV28
CDR3: CASSFRDREKNIQYF; DNA: TGTGCCAGCAGCTTCCGGGACAGGGAAAAAAACATTCAGTACTTC; J: TRBJ2-4; D: TRBD1; size: NA; V: TRBV5-4
CDR3: CASSSDRDRTDTQYF; DNA: TGTGCCAGCAGCTCCGACAGGGACCGCACAGATACGCAGTATTTT; J: TRBJ2-3; D: TRBD1; size: once; V: TRBV11-2
CDR3: CATSRDFRSGAFF; DNA: TGTGCCACCAGCAGAGATTTCCGAAGCGGGGCTTTCTTT; J: TRBJ1-1; D: NA; size: few; V: TRBV15
CDR3: CASSNGLAGGPAEQFF; DNA: TGTGCCAGCAGCAACGGACTAGCGGGGGGGCCTGCTGAGCAGTTCTTC; J: TRBJ2-1; D: TRBD2; size: NA; V: TRBV3-1/TRBV3-2